What follows are 26 T cell receptor beta chains derived from one specimen sequenced in a study of T-cell reconstitution after alpha-beta-depleted transplantation in children. The authors prepared the TCRbeta library with unique molecular identifiers. TCRdb used MiXCR to reprocess the PCR reads, holding one entry per CDR3 protein. The sample lists approximately 640,000 distinct CDR3 sequences; 16% were seen once. The specimen was PBMCs from the stem cell graft donor, collected from the stem cell graft. The receptors were sampled from a human donor who donated a stem cell graft to a child with acute myeloid leukemia.

The rearrangement uses TRBV12-3 or TRBV12-4 and TRBJ1-2; the D is unclear. V gave up 8 bases and J gave up 4 bases, with 14 bases separating them. There are 13 residues in the CDR3. The CDR3 region has the DNA TGTGCCAGCTGGGAGGGCCGAAGCTATGGCTACACCTTC. It translates to CASWEGRSYGYTF.

This clonotype was detected ten times or more. The V and J genes are TRBV6-4 and TRBJ2-1, with 9 bases aligning to TRBD1. Germline V gene lookup returns CDR1 MRHNA and CDR2 SNTAGT. The J segment lost 4 bases and the V segment lost 6 bases, leaving 7 bases of the junction unmatched. CDR3 length equals 15 residues. In DNA, the CDR3 is TGTGCCAGCAGACCAGACAGGGGGTCTTACAATGAGCAGTTCTTC. Protein product: CASRPDRGSYNEQFF.

This clonotype was picked up many times. The genes are TRBV6-1 and TRBJ2-7; 9 nucleotides align to TRBD1. From germline, CDR1 is MNHNS and CDR2 SASEGT. The V and J ends lost 9 bases and 1 base, in that order; junction bases with no gene match: 4. The CDR3 sequence is 13 residues long. The CDR3 here is CASTGQGSYEQYF. CDR3 DNA sequence: TGTGCCAGTACGGGACAGGGTTCCTACGAGCAGTACTTC.

This clonotype was counted at least ten times. The genes are TRBV6-5 and TRBJ2-1; 7 nucleotides agree with TRBD2. The CDR3 covers 14 residues. Germline CDR1 and CDR2: MNHEY and SVGAGI. Trimming removed 2 bases from V and 8 bases from J; junction bases left unmatched: 6. Here the CDR3 reads CASSYTGGGDEQFF. The CDR3 coding sequence is TGTGCCAGCAGTTACACGGGGGGAGGGGATGAGCAGTTCTTC.

This clonotype was counted ten times or more. The rearrangement uses TRBV27 and TRBJ1-2; perhaps TRBD1 as D (6 bases). CDR3 length: 15 amino acids. The germline gives CDR1 MNHEY, CDR2 SMNVEV (reference sequence). V was shortened by 6 bases and J by 1 base, with 15 bases between the two germline ends. The CDR3: CASRPSDSLNYGYTF. The DNA for the CDR3 is TGTGCCAGCAGGCCCTCGGACAGCCTTAACTATGGCTACACCTTC.

The chain employs TRBV5-1 and TRBJ2-1; D is unresolved. Germline V gives CDR1 SGHRS, CDR2 YFSETQ. The CDR3 runs to 14 residues. V was pared by 2 bases and J by 9 bases, with 15 bases between. The CDR3 bases are TGCGCCAGCAGCTTTCAGACATCGGATCGTGAGCAGTTCTTC. Encoded protein: CASSFQTSDREQFF.

This clonotype was recorded only once. This chain joins TRBV21-1 and TRBJ1-5; the table assigns TRBD1, which was not confirmed against the DNA. TRBV21-1 is given as a pseudogene. This CDR3 contains 17 residues. The CDR3 region has the DNA TGTGCCAGCAGCAACGCTCAACTCGGACAGGGCAATCAGCCCCAGCATTTT. As protein: CASSNAQLGQGNQPQHF.

This clonotype was picked up many times. The V and J genes are TRBV20-1 and TRBJ2-3; TRBD2 aligns across 13 bases. CDR1 is DFQATT and CDR2 is SNEGSKA in the germline V gene (reference sequence). This CDR3 is built from 16 residues. The trim removed 3 bases at V and 5 bases at J, leaving 8 bases unmatched. CDR3 DNA: TGCAGTGCTAGCCCCACTAGCGGGGGGGTAAGAGATACGCAGTATTTT. This gives the protein CSASPTSGGVRDTQYF.

This clonotype has at least ten counts. V is TRBV29-1 and J is TRBJ2-7; D is unclear. This CDR3 has 12 amino acids. V gave up 1 base and J gave up 4 bases, with 8 bases separating them. Germline CDR1 is SQVTM and CDR2 is ANQGSEA. The CDR3 spells CSVEGSSYEQYF. CDR3 nucleotide sequence: TGCAGCGTTGAAGGTTCTTCATACGAGCAGTACTTC.

This sequence joins TRBV6-1 and TRBJ2-4; D call uncertain. The CDR3 is 15 residues long. Germline-derived CDR1 and CDR2 are MNHNS and SASEGT. Trimming took off 5 bases at V and 0 bases at J, with 11 bases between the two ends. CDR3 loop: CASSPLLLAKNIQYF. CDR3 DNA: TGTGCCAGCAGTCCTCTTCTATTAGCCAAAAACATTCAGTACTTC.

This clonotype was counted a few times. The chain employs TRBV6-1 and TRBJ1-4; unclear D gene. Germline V lookup: CDR1 MNHNS, CDR2 SASEGT. The length of the CDR3 is 14 residues. V shed 5 bases and J shed 5 bases, with 12 bases lying between them. The CDR3 reads CASSRGEVNEKLFF. For the CDR3, the DNA is TGTGCCAGCAGTCGCGGTGAGGTCAATGAAAAACTGTTTTTT.

This clonotype has more than one count but fewer than ten. The V gene is TRBV20-1, the J gene TRBJ1-5, with D hard to call. Germline CDR1 DFQATT, CDR2 SNEGSKA (reference sequence). The CDR3 length is 15 residues. Trimming removed 2 bases at V and 3 bases at J, with 14 bases between. CDR3: CSARMRTTANQPQHF. The CDR3 DNA reads TGCAGTGCTAGAATGCGGACTACGGCCAATCAGCCCCAGCATTTT.

The V and J genes are TRBV6-5 and TRBJ2-2, with D possibly called TRBD1 or TRBD2 (6 bases each). V shed 2 bases and J shed 1 base, with 8 bases lying between them. CDR1 is MNHEY, CDR2 SVGAGI, per germline. The CDR3 is made up of 15 amino acids. Written as DNA, the CDR3 is TGTGCCAGCAGTTACAGGGGGGTGAACACCGGGGAGCTGTTTTTT. Amino acid sequence: CASSYRGVNTGELFF.

As DNA, the CDR3 is TGTGCCAGCAGCCATTCAGAGGGGGCAAGAAACACCATATATTTT. It codes for CASSHSEGARNTIYF. This chain uses TRBV7-2 with TRBJ1-3, with 7 bases lining up with TRBD1. From germline, CDR1 is SGHTA and CDR2 FQGNSA. Trimming at V came to 5 bases and at J to 5 bases, leaving 9 bases not matched to a gene. The CDR3 length is 15 residues.

This clonotype showed up many times. The chain combines TRBV4-3 with TRBJ2-2; maybe TRBD1 (5 bases). This CDR3 contains 15 residues. The V end was cut by 0 bases, the J end by 6 bases, with 11 bases between. CDR1 LGHNA and CDR2 YSLEER come from the germline V gene. The CDR3 loop is CASSQDRWGSGELFF. CDR3 nucleotide sequence: TGCGCCAGCAGCCAAGATCGATGGGGCTCCGGGGAGCTGTTTTTT.

The rearrangement links TRBV9 to TRBJ2-7, with D tentatively TRBD1 (6 bases). V was shortened by 0 bases and J by 0 bases, with 7 bases between the two germline ends. This CDR3 spans 14 amino acids. Germline CDR1 is SGDLS and CDR2 is YYNGEE. CDR3 DNA sequence: TGTGCCAGCAGCGTAGAAGGGGGCTCCTACGAGCAGTACTTC. Protein product: CASSVEGGSYEQYF.

This clonotype has at least ten counts. This CDR3 reads CASNDLPYSYNEQFF. CDR3 bases: TGTGCCAGCAACGACTTACCTTACTCCTACAATGAGCAGTTCTTC. This sequence joins TRBV12-3 or TRBV12-4 and TRBJ2-1; D is ambiguous. The V and J ends lost 7 bases and 0 bases respectively, with 13 bases between them. The CDR3 has 15 residues.

The chain recombines TRBV12-3 or TRBV12-4 with TRBJ2-5; 11 bases map to TRBD2. The CDR3 consists of 15 residues. Germline trimming cut 6 bases from V and 3 bases from J; bases unmatched to any gene: 6. The CDR3 DNA is TGTGCCAGCAGGAGTAGCGGGGGGGTTAAAGAGACCCAGTACTTC. Residues: CASRSSGGVKETQYF.

The sample holds many counts of this clonotype. The CDR3 DNA follows: TGTGCCAGCAGCTTAGGGCGAAGGGGTACCTACGAGCAGTACGTC. It translates to CASSLGRRGTYEQYV. The chain has TRBV11-2 and TRBJ2-7, with a possible D match to TRBD1 (5 bases). CDR3 size: 15 residues. Germline CDR1 is SGHAT and CDR2 is FQNNGV. The V and J ends lost 1 base and 2 bases respectively, with 12 bases between them.

In its sample, this clonotype was seen many times. The chain links TRBV20-1 to TRBJ1-6, with 10 bases lining up with TRBD1. V shed 5 bases, J shed 7 bases, and the junction held 2 bases outside the gene matches. Per germline, CDR1 DFQATT and CDR2 SNEGSKA (reference sequence). The CDR3 spans 13 residues. CDR3 sequence: CSAPDRGNSPLHF. In nucleotides, the CDR3 is TGCAGTGCTCCGGACAGGGGGAATTCACCCCTCCACTTT.

V is TRBV7-9 and J is TRBJ2-5, with TRBD1 matching over 9 bases. V gave up 5 bases and J gave up 1 base; unmatched junction bases: 2. This CDR3 has 14 residues. Germline V lookup: CDR1 SEHNR, CDR2 FQNEAQ (reference sequence). The CDR3 loop reads CASSGTGFQETQYF. The CDR3 DNA sequence: TGTGCCAGCAGCGGGACAGGGTTCCAAGAGACCCAGTACTTC. Complete variable domain (other parts from reference TRBV7-9 and TRBJ2-5): DTGVSQNPRHKITKRGQNVTFRCDPISEHNRLYWYRQTLGQGPEFLTYFQNEAQLEKSRLLSDRFSAERPKGSFSTLEIQRTEQGDSAMYLCASSGTGFQETQYFGPGTRLLVL.

The genes are TRBV12-3 or TRBV12-4 and TRBJ2-5; the D gene is possibly TRBD1 (6 bases). The CDR3 contains 16 residues. V was trimmed by 3 bases and J by 4 bases, leaving 18 bases between them. The CDR3 here is CASSLRQGTSGETQYF. CDR3 bases: TGTGCCAGCAGTTTGAGGCAGGGGACCTCAGGAGAGACCCAGTACTTC.

The chain has TRBV7-9 and TRBJ1-1, with D perhaps TRBD1 (5 bases). The CDR3 consists of 11 residues. Germline CDR1 and CDR2: SEHNR and FQNEAQ (reference sequence). With 5 bases removed from V and 8 bases from J, the gap between germline ends came to 9 bases. The CDR3 region has the DNA TGTGCCAGCAGCACGGGACCAGAAGCTTTCTTT. Residues: CASSTGPEAFF.

V gene TRBV7-9 combines with J gene TRBJ2-3; D ambiguous. The germline gives CDR1 SEHNR, CDR2 FQNEAQ (reference sequence). V was trimmed by 0 bases and J by 4 bases, leaving 8 bases between them. The CDR3 spans 14 residues. The CDR3 sequence is CASSLATGADTQYF. CDR3 sequence (DNA): TGTGCCAGCAGCTTAGCAACTGGGGCAGATACGCAGTATTTT.

Many counts were recorded for this clonotype. J is TRBJ1-2 and V is TRBV20-1, with a possible D match to TRBD1 (5 bases). The V gene's germline CDR1 is DFQATT and CDR2 SNEGSKA (reference sequence). The ends were cut back, 3 bases at V and 6 bases at J, with 14 bases in the middle. There are 13 residues in the CDR3. The CDR3 DNA reads TGCAGTGCTAGCACACAGGATGTGAATGGCTACACCTTC. Translated: CSASTQDVNGYTF.

Only a few counts were recorded for this clonotype. The chain couples TRBV21-1 to TRBJ2-1. TRBV21-1 corresponds to a pseudogene. The CDR3 length is 15 residues. The chain's CDR3 is CASSKYGRTVTEQFF. CDR3 coding DNA: TGTGCCAGCAGCAAATACGGCCGAACGGTAACTGAGCAGTTCTTC.